This T cell receptor (beta chain) derives from a study of radiation and T cells in renal cell carcinoma. Study results and caveats: Pretreatment tumor biopsies were lacking, so baseline clonotypes are unknown.

As regards this clone: Its target is unknown.

V lost 4 bases and J lost 5, with 12 bases in between. Germline V lookup: CDR1 SGHRS, CDR2 YFSETQ. This CDR3 has 13 amino acids. Measured with immunoSEQ multiplex PCR; TCRdb has only the in-frame clones, and not every one. The top ten hold roughly 30% of the sample, which has some 43,000 clones, over 80% seen once. Time point given: blood 4 weeks post-SBRT, at nephrectomy. The treatment was: 15 Gy SBRT to primary tumor, nephrectomy 4 weeks later. Blood was sampled at baseline, 2 weeks and 4 weeks after SBRT. The sample was blood, taken from a patient whose treatment included radiotherapy and nephrectomy. The chain recombines TRBV5-1 with TRBJ1-2; D not resolved. This receptor was taken from a woman in her 70s with renal cell carcinoma. As DNA, the CDR3 is TGCGCCAGCAGCCCCGTGGGCCTATATGGCTACACCTTC. Translating it yields CASSPVGLYGYTF.